This TCR beta chain was recorded in a study of blood T cell repertoires in COVID-19. Study information: Researchers got acute and convalescent COVID-19 samples from the United States, Italy and Spain. PBMCs, B-cell-depleted T cells, or T cells were the source of the cDNA or gDNA that made up the material.

Original analysis: Amplification from reference gene primers served as the basis for estimated nucleated cell counts. Assay used: immunoSEQ multiplex PCR; TCRdb lists only in-frame clones, some missing. V and J calls plus clone size are reproduced from that table; the DNA served to infer D and trimming. The sample shows under 200,000 clones, roughly nine tenths of them seen only once. Germline V lookup: CDR1 WSHSY, CDR2 SAAADI. Trimming pared 5 bases from V and 5 bases from J, leaving 12 bases between. This CDR3 region has 13 residues. The sample holds a few counts of this clone. The source of this sequence is a woman between 65 and 79 years old with acute or convalescent COVID-19. The chain recombines TRBV10-2 with TRBJ1-1; D possibly corresponds to TRBD1 (6 bases). Material for sequencing was peripheral blood. The CDR3 DNA is TGCGCCAGCAGTCTCGGACAGATAACTGAAGCTTTCTTT. It codes for CASSLGQITEAFF.